The rows below give T cell receptor beta chains drawn from one sample of a study of blood T cell repertoires in COVID-19. Assay used: immunoSEQ multiplex PCR; TCRdb lists only in-frame clones, some missing. Of fewer than 350,000 clones detected, 90% appear once; the ten largest clones hold 1.7%. Input material: PBMCs or T cells enriched from blood (not recorded which). These receptors were taken from a woman between 18 and 30 years old with acute COVID-19. CDR3s leave out the opening cysteine and the closing phenylalanine or tryptophan. Clone size is stated in some rows and not others, as once, few, many or a class when expanded.

clone size	V gene	J gene	CDR3 protein
-	TRBV10-1	TRBJ2-1	ASSLDRGYNEQF
-	TRBV5-1	TRBJ2-1	ASSLSSGWVNEQF
-	TRBV7-9	TRBJ2-7	ASSIGQEQY
-	TRBV11-1	TRBJ2-3	ASSGGTPDTQY
-	TRBV30	TRBJ2-1	AWSPGTGGPNEQF
-	TRBV4-3	TRBJ2-1	ASSHGTGVYNEQF
once	TRBV6-5	TRBJ1-5	ASSYSPFGNQPQH
-	TRBV24-1	TRBJ2-7	ATSDNYAQGHEQY
-	TRBV16	TRBJ1-1	ASSHIYRTANTEAF
-	TRBV14	TRBJ2-7	ASSQRAIASYEQY
-	TRBV7-9	TRBJ2-1	ASSGVAGGDEQF
-	TRBV11-2	TRBJ2-3	ASSPYGTSGFTDTQY
-	TRBV5-8	TRBJ1-4	ASRARGTNEKLF
-	TRBV30	TRBJ1-5	AWSAWGDWSNQPQH
-	TRBV29-1	TRBJ1-4	SVYSGGNEKLF
-	TRBV19	TRBJ1-6	ASSLNAAYRDRDSYNSPLH
once	TRBV28	TRBJ1-5	ASSSSYSNQPQH
-	TRBV10-3	TRBJ1-2	AIHAGRGDYGYT
-	TRBV4-1	TRBJ2-3	ASSHRTGDTDTQY
-	TRBV6-6	TRBJ1-5	ASRSPGGDGNQPQH
-	TRBV30	TRBJ2-1	AWRRDRGHEQF
-	TRBV7-8	TRBJ1-1	ASSSQTGGDTEAF
once	TRBV7-8	TRBJ2-2	ASRSTGMELANTGELF
-	TRBV10-1	TRBJ2-5	ASSESSGWGETQY
-	TRBV4-3	TRBJ2-7	ASSQGTSGRYEQY
-	TRBV6-5	TRBJ2-7	ASSGRYEQY
-	TRBV25-1	TRBJ2-1	ASSGRQGAYNEQF
-	TRBV30	TRBJ2-7	AWSTGTSGTYEQY
-	TRBV6-4	TRBJ2-5	ASSPGAGGETQY
-	TRBV7-2	TRBJ2-1	ASSLALRLADYNEQF
-	TRBV18	TRBJ2-6	ASSPPGRVNSGANVLT
-	TRBV6-5	TRBJ2-2	ASSLWATSTGELF
-	TRBV5-1	TRBJ2-7	ASSLDEERWY
-	TRBV27	TRBJ2-7	ASSLGQDYEQY
-	TRBV28	TRBJ2-3	ASSLVRSTDTQY
-	TRBV5-1	TRBJ2-1	ASRLQTQGRVNEQF
-	TRBV24-1	TRBJ1-5	ATSEQGNQPQH
-	TRBV29-1	TRBJ2-2	PGQRVNTGELF
-	TRBV27	TRBJ2-7	ASSRDRSYEQY
-	TRBV6-5	TRBJ1-4	ASRYGQTYNEKLF
-	TRBV3-1/TRBV3-2	TRBJ1-1	ASSQASGRGEAF
-	TRBV28	TRBJ2-6	ASSLWGQGTSGANVLT
-	TRBV27	TRBJ1-2	ASRYRGLGYGYT
-	TRBV6-6	TRBJ1-2	ASRTGGLDGYT